Here is one T cell receptor (beta chain) with its context. The antigen remains unidentified. The sample originates from a study of monozygotic twins with inflammatory bowel disease. The CDR3 loop spans 15 amino acids. The germline CDR1 and CDR2 sequences are MNHEY and SVGAGI. No DNA is given; TCRdb re-called the 5' RACE reads and lists each CDR3 protein once. This table holds about 450,000 distinct CDR3 sequences. Study outcomes and limitations: Patients received differing immunosuppressive treatments, which may have added variability to their repertoires. Patients with IBD had less TCRbeta diversity (inverse Simpson) than their healthy co-twins. Reduced clonotype sharing with other individuals was observed in IBD patients relative to healthy twins, especially with disease activity.

The TCR originated in a human donor with ulcerative colitis or Crohn's disease, or a healthy co-twin of an affected twin (not recorded which). The chain has TRBV6-5 and TRBJ1-6. Material for sequencing was blood. CDR3 protein: CASSIQGRDNSPLHF.